These 27 T cell receptor beta chains were all obtained from the same sample, sequenced in a study of blood T cells in healthy people across ages. Alongside a J-beta primer mix, a sample-barcoded 5' primer served in a second PCR lasting roughly 7 to 11 cycles. A single record per CDR3 protein comes from TCRdb applying MiXCR to the 5' RACE reads. The sample yields some 800,000 distinct CDR3 sequences, roughly 44% seen once. The sequencing sample was made of blood. The receptors derive from a man between 60 and 70 years old in good health.

V and J are TRBV28 and TRBJ2-3; the D gene could be TRBD1 or TRBD2 (5 bases each). The V end lost 2 bases, the J end lost 6 bases, and 21 bases lay between the germline ends. CDR3 length equals 17 residues. CDR1 and CDR2 (germline): MDHEN, SYDVKM. CDR3 sequence reads: CASSLLNPGPNSDTQYF. For the CDR3, the DNA is TGTGCCAGCAGTTTACTCAACCCGGGACCTAACTCGGATACGCAGTATTTT.

The chain uses TRBV2 and TRBJ1-2, with TRBD1 matching over 7 bases. The CDR3 is made up of 14 amino acids. Germline V gene data show CDR1 as SNHLY and CDR2 as FYNNEI. V lost 10 bases, J lost 6 bases, and 14 bases stayed unmatched. CDR3 sequence reads: CATNKGAGVNGYTF. CDR3 nucleotides: TGTGCCACGAATAAGGGGGCCGGAGTTAATGGCTACACCTTC.

This clonotype has a single count. The junction departs from the called germline gene at one end, perhaps through a read error. The V and J genes are TRBV11-2 and TRBJ1-2; perhaps TRBD1 as D (5 bases). Looked up from germline, CDR1 is SGHAT and CDR2 is FQNNGV. There are 13 residues in the CDR3. DNA for the CDR3: TGTGCCAACAGCGCGGGGGGGGGAATTGGCTACACCTTC. It translates to CANSAGGGIGYTF.

The sample holds a few counts of this clonotype. The chain combines TRBV25-1 with TRBJ1-2; D is unclear. The ends were cut back, 8 bases at V and 0 bases at J, with 10 bases in the middle. Germline CDR1 is MGHDK and CDR2 is SYGVNS. CDR3 length: 13 amino acids. This chain's CDR3 is CASESAANYGYTF. The CDR3 DNA is TGTGCCAGCGAATCCGCAGCTAACTATGGCTACACCTTC.

The chain uses TRBV30 and TRBJ2-5, with 9 bases fitting TRBD1. Germline trimming cut 5 bases from V and 1 base from J; bases unmatched to any gene: 17. There are 18 residues in the CDR3. Germline CDR1 is GTSNPN and CDR2 is SVGIG (reference sequence). In DNA, the CDR3 is TGTGCCTGGGGTGCACAAAGGGCACAGGGGGCGATCCAAGAGACCCAGTACTTC. Encoded protein: CAWGAQRAQGAIQETQYF.

This clonotype was detected many times. The chain has TRBV4-3 and TRBJ2-1; D might be TRBD2 (5 bases). The germline gives CDR1 LGHNA, CDR2 YSLEER. The ends were cut back, 1 base at V and 0 bases at J, with 7 bases in the middle. This CDR3 has 15 residues. CDR3 sequence: CASSQGTDSYNEQFF. For the CDR3, the DNA is TGCGCCAGCAGCCAAGGGACTGACTCCTACAATGAGCAGTTCTTC.

The chain employs TRBV4-3 and TRBJ1-6; 7 bases agree with TRBD1. Per germline, CDR1 LGHNA and CDR2 YSLEER. V shed 0 bases, J shed 8 bases, and the junction held 13 bases outside the gene matches. The CDR3 consists of 18 residues. The CDR3 region is CASSQDHWRQGIDSPLHF. The CDR3 nucleotides read TGCGCCAGCAGCCAAGATCATTGGAGACAGGGTATTGATTCACCCCTCCACTTT.

The chain couples TRBV20-1 to TRBJ2-3; a weak D match, TRBD2 (6 bases). V lost 5 bases to trimming and J lost 3 bases, with 15 bases between them. There are 14 residues in the CDR3. Germline V CDR1 and CDR2: DFQATT, SNEGSKA (reference sequence). The CDR3 DNA reads TGCAGTGCTGCGCGGGGTCCTAAAACAGATACGCAGTATTTT. It encodes CSAARGPKTDTQYF.

The V call is TRBV6-1, the J call TRBJ1-1; D unresolved. The CDR3 has 14 amino acids. Trimming took off 2 bases at V and 3 bases at J, with 10 bases between the two ends. Germline V gene sequence: CDR1 MNHNS, CDR2 SASEGT. CDR3 residues: CASSEPGRDTEAFF. The CDR3 DNA follows: TGTGCCAGCAGTGAACCCGGGCGGGACACTGAAGCTTTCTTT.

As to this clonotype: A junction boundary mismatches the germline segment, possibly from a read error. The V call is TRBV7-7, the J call TRBJ2-1; D may be TRBD2 (7 bases). Germline assignment: CDR1 SSHAT and CDR2 FNYEAQ (reference sequence). The CDR3 consists of 15 residues. The CDR3 DNA sequence: TGTGCTAGCAGCTTAGAGGGGGGGCCGGGGAATGAGCAGTTCTTC. It yields the protein CASSLEGGPGNEQFF.

Regarding this clonotype: Compared with germline, one end of the junction differs, possibly owing to a read error. The chain joins TRBV3-1 to TRBJ1-1; a weak D match, TRBD1 (5 bases). The germline gives CDR1 LGHDT, CDR2 YNNKEL (reference sequence). The CDR3 runs 15 residues. Here the CDR3 DNA reads TGTGCCAGCAGCCAAGTCCCAGGGCTGAACGCTGAAGCTTTCTTT. This sequence encodes CASSQVPGLNAEAFF.

This sequence joins TRBV4-3 and TRBJ2-4; no definite D call. The CDR3 loop spans 13 amino acids. V dropped 3 bases and J dropped 8 bases, with 11 bases sitting between them. Germline CDR1 reads LGHNA; CDR2 reads YSLEER. The CDR3 DNA is TGCGCCAGCAGCCATGTACTCGAAGACATTCAGTACTTC. Translation: CASSHVLEDIQYF.

The rearrangement uses TRBV9 and TRBJ2-1; 9 bases align to TRBD1. The V gene's germline CDR1 is SGDLS and CDR2 YYNGEE. There are 16 residues in the CDR3. The V gene end was trimmed by 0 bases and the J gene end by 7 bases; junction bases not matched to a gene: 8. The CDR3 spells CASSVVGTGNGNEQFF. The CDR3 DNA reads TGTGCCAGCAGCGTAGTTGGGACAGGGAATGGGAATGAGCAGTTCTTC.

This sequence joins TRBV6-1 and TRBJ2-6; either TRBD1 or TRBD2 may supply D (5 bases each). V was shortened by 3 bases and J by 0 bases, with 18 bases between the two germline ends. The CDR3 loop spans 19 amino acids. Germline CDR1 MNHNS, CDR2 SASEGT. The CDR3 nucleotides read TGTGCCAGCAGTGAGCATGGTTTGAGGGGACGCTCTGGGGCCAACGTCCTGACTTTC. Translated, it gives CASSEHGLRGRSGANVLTF.

The chain is built from TRBV6-4 and TRBJ2-1, with 7 bases matching TRBD1. The CDR3 extends over 13 amino acids. CDR1 and CDR2 from the germline V gene are MRHNA and SNTAGT. The trim removed 10 bases at V and 7 bases at J, leaving 10 bases unmatched. The CDR3 spells CATLEGAWNEQFF. The CDR3 DNA reads TGTGCCACCCTTGAGGGGGCATGGAATGAGCAGTTCTTC.

This clonotype was seen ten or more times. The gene calls are TRBV6-6 and TRBJ1-6; 8 positions match TRBD1. CDR1 is MNHNY, CDR2 SVGAGI, per germline (reference sequence). Trimming took 4 bases from V and 7 from J; bases not matched to a gene: 9. This CDR3 spans 16 amino acids. CDR3 amino acids: CASSSPTTGANSPLHF. CDR3 DNA sequence: TGTGCCAGCAGTTCTCCTACGACAGGGGCGAATTCACCCCTCCACTTT.

V gene TRBV4-1 combines with J gene TRBJ1-6; the D is unclear. The CDR3 is made up of 15 amino acids. V was pared by 3 bases and J by 9 bases, with 15 bases between. Per the germline V gene, CDR1 is MGHRA and CDR2 is YSYEKL. The chain's CDR3 is CASSHTGRGASPLHF. The CDR3 DNA is TGCGCCAGCAGCCACACCGGGCGAGGTGCTTCACCCCTCCACTTT.

The rearrangement links TRBV11-3 to TRBJ2-1, with a weak D call TRBD2 (5 bases). V was pared by 0 bases and J by 9 bases, with 15 bases between. The CDR3 extends over 15 amino acids. Germline V gene sequence: CDR1 SGHNT, CDR2 YENEEA. CDR3 amino acids: CASSLDLFYAGEQFF. Written as DNA, the CDR3 is TGTGCCAGCAGCTTAGATCTTTTTTACGCGGGTGAGCAGTTCTTC.

The V and J genes are TRBV7-2 and TRBJ2-1; no reliable D call. Looked up from germline, CDR1 is SGHTA and CDR2 is FQGNSA. The CDR3 consists of 14 residues. The germline V and J ends were trimmed by 4 bases and 8 bases, with 15 bases remaining between them. The CDR3 region is CASSSWSRKDEQFF. The CDR3 DNA sequence: TGTGCCAGCAGCTCCTGGAGCAGGAAGGATGAGCAGTTCTTC. Together with reference TRBV7-2 and TRBJ2-1, the CDR3 gives the full variable domain: GAGVSQSPSNKVTEKGKDVELRCDPISGHTALYWYRQSLGQGLEFLIYFQGNSAPDKSGLPSDRFSAERTGGSVSTLTIQRTQQEDSAVYLCASSSWSRKDEQFFGPGTRLTVL.

CDR3 sequence (DNA): TGTGCCAGCCTCCGGGACATACCCTCGGGCGAGCAGTACTTC. It yields the protein CASLRDIPSGEQYF. The rearrangement links TRBV2 to TRBJ2-7; TRBD1 might be the D (6 bases). CDR1 and CDR2 (germline): SNHLY, FYNNEI. This CDR3 contains 14 residues. V dropped 8 bases and J dropped 6 bases, with 20 bases sitting between them.

The CDR3: CSAREGTGGVGSPLHF. The CDR3 nucleotides read TGCAGTGCTAGAGAAGGGACAGGCGGGGTTGGGTCACCCCTCCACTTT. J is TRBJ1-6 and V is TRBV20-1, with 8 bases fitting TRBD1. From germline, CDR1 is DFQATT and CDR2 SNEGSKA (reference sequence). J was trimmed by 10 bases and V by 0 bases; bases with no gene match: 11. The CDR3 is 16 amino acids.

This clonotype was found many times. The chain links TRBV13 to TRBJ2-7, with D possibly matching TRBD1 (5 bases). The CDR3 consists of 12 residues. In germline, CDR1 is PRHDT, CDR2 FYEKMQ (reference sequence). Trimming left V 6 bases short and J 7 bases short, with 13 bases between. The CDR3, as DNA: TGTGCCAGCAGTTCACTTAAGGGGGAGCAGTACTTC. Translation gives CASSSLKGEQYF.

V usage is TRBV7-2 and J usage is TRBJ2-1; D is unclear. The J call may be wrong; the DNA end is better matched by TRBJ2-7. The CDR3 length is 16 residues. CDR1 is SGHTA, CDR2 FQGNSA, per germline. The CDR3 region has the DNA TGTGCCAGCAGCTTATCTTTGGGGTATTCCTACAATGAGCAGTACTTC. Translation: CASSLSLGYSYNEQYF.

The sample holds one count of this clonotype. The germline gene is not matched at one end of the junction; a read error may be the cause. The chain joins TRBV20-1 to TRBJ2-5, with 8 nucleotides matching TRBD1. The CDR3 length is 15 residues. Germline CDR1 reads DFQATT; CDR2 reads SNEGSKA (reference sequence). The CDR3 DNA sequence: TGCAGTGCTAAGTACGCCACCAGGGGGCAAGGGACCCAGTACTTC. Its protein is CSAKYATRGQGTQYF.

Details on this clonotype: Mismatch with germline at one junction end may stem from a read error. The DNA for the CDR3 is TGTGCCGGCAGCGCGGGACAGACTAACTATGGCTACACCTTC. Amino acid sequence: CAGSAGQTNYGYTF. The chain employs TRBV7-9 and TRBJ1-2; 7 bases align to TRBD1. Per germline, CDR1 SEHNR and CDR2 FQNEAQ (reference sequence). This CDR3 contains 14 residues. The whole variable domain, remainder taken from reference TRBV7-9 and TRBJ1-2, is DTGVSQNPRHKITKRGQNVTFRCDPISEHNRLYWYRQTLGQGPEFLTYFQNEAQLEKSRLLSDRFSAERPKGSFSTLEIQRTEQGDSAMYLCAGSAGQTNYGYTFGSGTRLTVV.

The chain couples TRBV20-1 to TRBJ2-7; D is tentatively TRBD1 or TRBD2 (5 bases each). The J call is uncertain, as TRBJ2-5 better fits the DNA end. This CDR3 comprises 14 residues. CDR1 is DFQATT, CDR2 SNEGSKA, per germline (reference sequence). The CDR3 DNA sequence: TGCAGTGCAACCCGGGACCATATCACAGAGACCCAGTACTTC. Encoded protein: CSATRDHITETQYF.

The chain has TRBV20-1 and TRBJ1-4; D remains ambiguous. Trimming removed 6 bases at V and 3 bases at J, with 11 bases between. Germline CDR1 DFQATT, CDR2 SNEGSKA (reference sequence). There are 13 residues in the CDR3. The CDR3 DNA is TGCAGTGCCTGGGCGCCGGCTAATGAAAAACTGTTTTTT. Protein product: CSAWAPANEKLFF.